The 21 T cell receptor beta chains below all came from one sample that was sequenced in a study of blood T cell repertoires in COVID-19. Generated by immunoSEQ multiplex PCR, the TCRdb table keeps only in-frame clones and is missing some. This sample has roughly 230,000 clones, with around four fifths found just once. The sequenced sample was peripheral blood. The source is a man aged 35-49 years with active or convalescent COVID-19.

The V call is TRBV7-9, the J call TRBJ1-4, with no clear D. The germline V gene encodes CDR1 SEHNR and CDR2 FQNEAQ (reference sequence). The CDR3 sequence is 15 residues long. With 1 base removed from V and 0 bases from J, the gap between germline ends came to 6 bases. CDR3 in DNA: TGTGCCAGCAGCTTAGGGCAGGCAACTAATGAAAAACTGTTTTTT. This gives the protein CASSLGQATNEKLFF.

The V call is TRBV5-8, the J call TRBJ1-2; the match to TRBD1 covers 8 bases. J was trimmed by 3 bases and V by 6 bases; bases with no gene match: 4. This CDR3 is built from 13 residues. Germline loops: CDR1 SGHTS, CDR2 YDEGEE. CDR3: CASTQDRDYGYTF. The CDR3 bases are TGTGCCAGCACCCAGGACAGGGACTATGGCTACACCTTC.

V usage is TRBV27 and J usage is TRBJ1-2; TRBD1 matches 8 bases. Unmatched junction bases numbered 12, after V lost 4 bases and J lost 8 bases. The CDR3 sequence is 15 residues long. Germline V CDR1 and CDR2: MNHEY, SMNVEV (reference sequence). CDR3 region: CASSSGQGGSRGYTF. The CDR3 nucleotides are TGTGCCAGCAGTTCTGGACAGGGTGGGTCGAGGGGCTACACCTTC.

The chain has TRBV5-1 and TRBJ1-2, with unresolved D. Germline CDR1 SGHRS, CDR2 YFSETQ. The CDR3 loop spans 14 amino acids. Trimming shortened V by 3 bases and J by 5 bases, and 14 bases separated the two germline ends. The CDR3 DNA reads TGCGCCAGCAGCTCCGAGGGTGGGCGTTATGGCTACACCTTC. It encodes CASSSEGGRYGYTF.

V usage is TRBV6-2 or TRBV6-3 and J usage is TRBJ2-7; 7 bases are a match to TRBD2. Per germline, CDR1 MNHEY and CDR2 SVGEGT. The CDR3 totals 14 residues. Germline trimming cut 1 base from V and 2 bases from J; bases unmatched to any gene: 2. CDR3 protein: CASSYWEGTYEQYF. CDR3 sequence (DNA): TGTGCCAGCAGTTACTGGGAGGGGACCTACGAGCAGTACTTC.

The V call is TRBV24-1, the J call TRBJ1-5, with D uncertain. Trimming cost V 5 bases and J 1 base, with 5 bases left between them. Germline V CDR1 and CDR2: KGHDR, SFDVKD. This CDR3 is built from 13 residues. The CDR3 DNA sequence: TGTGCCACCAGTGCCCAGAGCAATCAGCCCCAGCATTTT. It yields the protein CATSAQSNQPQHF.

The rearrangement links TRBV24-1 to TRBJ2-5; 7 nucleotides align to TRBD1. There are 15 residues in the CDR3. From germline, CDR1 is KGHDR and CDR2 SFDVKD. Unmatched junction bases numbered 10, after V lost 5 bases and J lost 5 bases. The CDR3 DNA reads TGTGCCACCAGTGTCACAGGGGTTTTTGGGGAGACCCAGTACTTC. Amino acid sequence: CATSVTGVFGETQYF.

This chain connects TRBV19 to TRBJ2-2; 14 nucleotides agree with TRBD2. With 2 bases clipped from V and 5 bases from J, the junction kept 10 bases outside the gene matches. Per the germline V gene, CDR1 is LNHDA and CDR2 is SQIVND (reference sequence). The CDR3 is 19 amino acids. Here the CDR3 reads CASSIFGLAGGRRTGELFF. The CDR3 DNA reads TGTGCCAGTAGTATATTCGGACTAGCGGGAGGACGGAGGACCGGGGAGCTGTTTTTT.

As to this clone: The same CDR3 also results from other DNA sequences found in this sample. CDR3 in DNA: TGTGCCAGCAGTTTAGGTACCGGCTATGGCTACACCTTC. This sequence encodes CASSLGTGYGYTF. V usage is TRBV12-3 or TRBV12-4 and J usage is TRBJ1-2; D is unclear. V lost 1 base and J 4 bases, leaving 7 bases between the germline ends. The CDR3 spans 13 residues.

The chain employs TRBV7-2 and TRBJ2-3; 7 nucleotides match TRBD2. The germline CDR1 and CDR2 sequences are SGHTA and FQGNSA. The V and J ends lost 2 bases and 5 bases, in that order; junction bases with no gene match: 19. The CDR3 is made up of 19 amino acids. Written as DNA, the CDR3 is TGTGCCAGCAGCTTAAAGCGGGAAGTCGGGGCCCTTGACGAAGATACGCAGTATTTT. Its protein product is CASSLKREVGALDEDTQYF.

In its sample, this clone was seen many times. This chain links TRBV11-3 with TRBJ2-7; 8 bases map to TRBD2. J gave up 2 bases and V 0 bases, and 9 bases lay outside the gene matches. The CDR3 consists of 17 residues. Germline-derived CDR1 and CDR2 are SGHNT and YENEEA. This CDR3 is CASSLDLGAGAAYEQYF. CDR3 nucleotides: TGTGCCAGCAGCTTAGATCTGGGAGCGGGGGCTGCCTACGAGCAGTACTTC.

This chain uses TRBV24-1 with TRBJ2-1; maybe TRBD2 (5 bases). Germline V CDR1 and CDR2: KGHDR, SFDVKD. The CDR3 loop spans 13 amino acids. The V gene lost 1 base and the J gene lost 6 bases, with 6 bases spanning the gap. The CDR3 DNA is TGTGCCACCAGTGATTTTCGGGGCAATGAGCAGTTCTTC. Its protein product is CATSDFRGNEQFF.

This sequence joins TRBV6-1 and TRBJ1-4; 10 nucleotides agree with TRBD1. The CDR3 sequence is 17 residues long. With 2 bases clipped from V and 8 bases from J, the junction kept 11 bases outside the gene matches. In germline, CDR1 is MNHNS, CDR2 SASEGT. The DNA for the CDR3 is TGTGCCAGCAGTGAACTCAAGGGGACAGGGGAGGGCGAAAAACTGTTTTTT. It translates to CASSELKGTGEGEKLFF.

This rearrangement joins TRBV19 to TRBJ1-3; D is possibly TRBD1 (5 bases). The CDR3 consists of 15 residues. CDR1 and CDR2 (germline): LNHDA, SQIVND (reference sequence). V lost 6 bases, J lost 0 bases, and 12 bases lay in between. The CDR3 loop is CASRVTGSSGNTIYF. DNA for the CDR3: TGTGCCAGTAGAGTTACAGGAAGCTCTGGAAACACCATATATTTT.

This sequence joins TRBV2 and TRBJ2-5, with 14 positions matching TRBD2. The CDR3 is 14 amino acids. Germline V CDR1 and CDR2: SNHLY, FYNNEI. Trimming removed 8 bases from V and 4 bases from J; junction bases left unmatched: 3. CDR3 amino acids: CASGGLAGAETQYF. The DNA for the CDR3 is TGTGCCAGCGGGGGACTAGCGGGAGCAGAGACCCAGTACTTC.

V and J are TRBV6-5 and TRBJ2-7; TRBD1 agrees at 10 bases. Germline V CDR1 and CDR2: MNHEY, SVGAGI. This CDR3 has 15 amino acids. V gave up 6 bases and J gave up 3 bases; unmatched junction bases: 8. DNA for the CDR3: TGTGCCAGCAGGAAGGGACAGGGGTCCTTCTACGAGCAGTACTTC. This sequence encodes CASRKGQGSFYEQYF.

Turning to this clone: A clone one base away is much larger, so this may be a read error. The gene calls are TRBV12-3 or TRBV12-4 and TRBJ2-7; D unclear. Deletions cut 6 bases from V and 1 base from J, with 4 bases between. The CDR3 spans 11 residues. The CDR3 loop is CASSQSYEQYF. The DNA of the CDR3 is TGTGCCAGCAGCCAATCCTACGAGCAGTACTTC.

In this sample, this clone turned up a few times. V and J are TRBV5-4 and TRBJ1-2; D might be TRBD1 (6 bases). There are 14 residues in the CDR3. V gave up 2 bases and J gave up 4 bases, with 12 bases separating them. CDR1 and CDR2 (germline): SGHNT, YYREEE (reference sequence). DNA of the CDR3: TGTGCCAGCAGCTTATGGGGGCTTGGCTATGGCTACACCTTC. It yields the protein CASSLWGLGYGYTF.

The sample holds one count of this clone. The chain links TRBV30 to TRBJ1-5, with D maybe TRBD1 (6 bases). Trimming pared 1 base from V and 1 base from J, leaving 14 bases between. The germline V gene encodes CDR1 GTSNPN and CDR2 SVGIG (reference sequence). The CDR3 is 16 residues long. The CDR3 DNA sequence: TGTGCCTGGAGTGAGGGGGGGGCGCAGAGCAATCAGCCCCAGCATTTT. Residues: CAWSEGGAQSNQPQHF. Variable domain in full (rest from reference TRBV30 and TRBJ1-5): SQTIHQWPATLVQPVGSPLSLECTVEGTSNPNLYWYRQAAGRGLQLLFYSVGIGQISSEVPQNLSASRPQDRQFILSSKKLLLSDSGFYLCAWSEGGAQSNQPQHFGDGTRLSIL.

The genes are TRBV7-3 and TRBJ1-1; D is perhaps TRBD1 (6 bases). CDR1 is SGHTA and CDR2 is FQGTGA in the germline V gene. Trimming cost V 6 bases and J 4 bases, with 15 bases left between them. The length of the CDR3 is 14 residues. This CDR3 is CASSEQGFGTEAFF. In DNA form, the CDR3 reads TGTGCCAGCAGTGAACAGGGTTTTGGCACTGAAGCTTTCTTT.

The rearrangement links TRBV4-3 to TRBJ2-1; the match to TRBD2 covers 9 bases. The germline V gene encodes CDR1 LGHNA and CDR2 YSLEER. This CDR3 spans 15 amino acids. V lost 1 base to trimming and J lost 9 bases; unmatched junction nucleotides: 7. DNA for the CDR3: TGCGCCAGCAGCCAAGTGGGCGGGGGGGCCTCTGAGCAGTTCTTC. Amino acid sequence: CASSQVGGGASEQFF.